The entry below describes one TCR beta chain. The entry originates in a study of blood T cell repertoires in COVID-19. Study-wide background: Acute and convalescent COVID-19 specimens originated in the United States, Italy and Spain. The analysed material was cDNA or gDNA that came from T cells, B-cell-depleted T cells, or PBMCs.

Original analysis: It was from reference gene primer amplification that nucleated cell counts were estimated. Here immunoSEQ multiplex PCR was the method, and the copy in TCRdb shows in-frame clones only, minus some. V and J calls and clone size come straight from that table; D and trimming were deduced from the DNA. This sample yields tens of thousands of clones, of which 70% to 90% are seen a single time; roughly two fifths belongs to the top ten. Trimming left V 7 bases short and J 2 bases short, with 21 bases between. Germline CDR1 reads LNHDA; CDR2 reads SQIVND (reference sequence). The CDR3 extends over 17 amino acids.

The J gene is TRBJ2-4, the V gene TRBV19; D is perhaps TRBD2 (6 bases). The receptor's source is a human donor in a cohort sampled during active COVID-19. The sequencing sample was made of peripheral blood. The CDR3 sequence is CASMPPYVGDSKNIQYF. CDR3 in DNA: TGTGCCAGTATGCCACCCTATGTGGGGGACTCCAAAAACATTCAGTACTTC.